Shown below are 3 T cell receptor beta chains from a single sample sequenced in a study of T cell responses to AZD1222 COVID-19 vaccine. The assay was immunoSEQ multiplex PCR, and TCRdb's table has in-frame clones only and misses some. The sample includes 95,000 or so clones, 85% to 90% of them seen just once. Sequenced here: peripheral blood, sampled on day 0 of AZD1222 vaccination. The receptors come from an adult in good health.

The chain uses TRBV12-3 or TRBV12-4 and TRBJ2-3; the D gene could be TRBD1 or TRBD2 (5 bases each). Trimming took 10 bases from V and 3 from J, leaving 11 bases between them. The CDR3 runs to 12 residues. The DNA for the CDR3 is TGTGCCACTTCAGAGGGGACAGATACGCAGTATTTT. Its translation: CATSEGTDTQYF.

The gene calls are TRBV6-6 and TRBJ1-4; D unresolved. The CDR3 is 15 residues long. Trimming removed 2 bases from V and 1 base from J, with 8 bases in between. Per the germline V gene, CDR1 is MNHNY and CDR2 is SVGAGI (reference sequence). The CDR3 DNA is TGTGCCAGCAGTTACCTCCTTGGAACTAATGAAAAACTGTTTTTT. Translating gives CASSYLLGTNEKLFF.

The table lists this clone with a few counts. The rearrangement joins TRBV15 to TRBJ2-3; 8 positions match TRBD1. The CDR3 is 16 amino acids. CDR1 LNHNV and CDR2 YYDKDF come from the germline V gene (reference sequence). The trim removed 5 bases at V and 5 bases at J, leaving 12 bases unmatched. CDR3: CATSGGQGAGVDTQYF. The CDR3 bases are TGTGCCACCAGCGGCGGACAGGGCGCAGGTGTAGATACGCAGTATTTT.